The TCR beta chain described here comes from a study of blood T cell repertoires in COVID-19. Study information: Samples taken during acute and convalescent COVID-19 were collected in the United States, Italy and Spain. Sample material is recorded as cDNA or gDNA derived from T cells, B-cell-depleted T cells, or PBMCs.

In the study's own analysis: The authors estimated nucleated cell counts from reference gene primer amplification. Only in-frame clones appear in the TCRdb table, and some are missing; sequencing was by immunoSEQ multiplex PCR. The DNA was the basis for D and trimming; V, J and clone size are from that table. The top ten clones hold 4.5% to 7% of a sample with around 210,000 clones, 80% of them seen once. The V gene's germline CDR1 is MNHNY and CDR2 SVGAGI (reference sequence). CDR3 length equals 13 residues. V shed 5 bases and J shed 2 bases, with 9 bases lying between them. There are a few counts of this clone.

V usage is TRBV6-6 and J usage is TRBJ1-2; D may be TRBD1 (6 bases). The sequencing sample was made of peripheral blood. The sequence came from a woman aged 70-85 years with acute or convalescent COVID-19. The CDR3 is CASSPDSNYGYTF. In DNA form, the CDR3 reads TGTGCCAGCAGTCCGGACAGCAACTATGGCTACACCTTC.